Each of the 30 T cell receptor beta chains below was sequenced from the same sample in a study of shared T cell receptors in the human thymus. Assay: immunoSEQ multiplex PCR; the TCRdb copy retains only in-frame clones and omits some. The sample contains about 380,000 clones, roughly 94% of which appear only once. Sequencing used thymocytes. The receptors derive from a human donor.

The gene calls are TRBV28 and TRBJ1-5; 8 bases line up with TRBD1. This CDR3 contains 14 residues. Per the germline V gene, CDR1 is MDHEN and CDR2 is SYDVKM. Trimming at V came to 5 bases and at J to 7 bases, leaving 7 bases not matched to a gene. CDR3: CASSPGGAEQPQHF. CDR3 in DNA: TGTGCCAGCAGTCCAGGGGGCGCGGAACAGCCCCAGCATTTT. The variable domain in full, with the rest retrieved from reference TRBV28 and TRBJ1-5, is DVKVTQSSRYLVKRTGEKVFLECVQDMDHENMFWYRQDPGLGLRLIYFSYDVKMKEKGDIPEGYSVSREKKERFSLILESASTNQTSMYLCASSPGGAEQPQHFGDGTRLSIL.

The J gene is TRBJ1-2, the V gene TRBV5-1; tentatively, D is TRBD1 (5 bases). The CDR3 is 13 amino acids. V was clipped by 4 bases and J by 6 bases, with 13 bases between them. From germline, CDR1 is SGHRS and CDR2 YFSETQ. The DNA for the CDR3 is TGCGCCAGCAGCACCCGGGGGGGTAATGGCTACACCTTC. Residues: CASSTRGGNGYTF.

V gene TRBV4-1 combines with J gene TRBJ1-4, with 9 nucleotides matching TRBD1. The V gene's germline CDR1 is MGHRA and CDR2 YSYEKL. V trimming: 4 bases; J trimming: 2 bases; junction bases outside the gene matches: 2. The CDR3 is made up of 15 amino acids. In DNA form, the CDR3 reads TGCGCCAGCAGCCCGGGGACAGGGACTAATGAAAAACTGTTTTTT. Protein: CASSPGTGTNEKLFF.

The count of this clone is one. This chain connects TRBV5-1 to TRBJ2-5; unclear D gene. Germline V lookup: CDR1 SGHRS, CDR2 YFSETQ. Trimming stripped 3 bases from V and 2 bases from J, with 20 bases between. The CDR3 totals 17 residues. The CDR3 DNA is TGCGCCAGCAGCTCGACCCTCCTACGGGCAGCGCAAGAGACCCAGTACTTC. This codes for CASSSTLLRAAQETQYF.

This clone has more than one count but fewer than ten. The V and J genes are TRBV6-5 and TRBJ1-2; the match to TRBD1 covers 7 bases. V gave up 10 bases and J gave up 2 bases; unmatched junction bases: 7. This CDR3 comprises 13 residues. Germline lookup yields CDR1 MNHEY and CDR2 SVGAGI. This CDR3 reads CATWTGRNYGYTF. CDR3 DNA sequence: TGTGCCACCTGGACAGGCCGGAACTATGGCTACACCTTC.

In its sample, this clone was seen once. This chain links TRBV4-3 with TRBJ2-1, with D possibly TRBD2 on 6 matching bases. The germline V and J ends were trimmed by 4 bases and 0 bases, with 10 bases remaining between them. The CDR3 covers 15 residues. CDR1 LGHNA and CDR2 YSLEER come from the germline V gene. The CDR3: CASSPQGGSYNEQFF. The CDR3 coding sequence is TGCGCCAGCAGCCCCCAGGGAGGCTCCTACAATGAGCAGTTCTTC.

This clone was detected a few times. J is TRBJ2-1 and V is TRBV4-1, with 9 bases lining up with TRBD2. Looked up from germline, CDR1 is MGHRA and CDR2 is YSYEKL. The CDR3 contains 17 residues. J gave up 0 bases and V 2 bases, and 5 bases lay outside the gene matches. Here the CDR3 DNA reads TGCGCCAGCAGCCAACTTAGCGGGGGCTTCTCCTACAATGAGCAGTTCTTC. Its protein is CASSQLSGGFSYNEQFF.

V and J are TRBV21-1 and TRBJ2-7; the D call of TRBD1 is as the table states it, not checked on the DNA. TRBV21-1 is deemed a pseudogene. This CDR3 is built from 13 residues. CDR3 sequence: CASRWDRRYEQYF. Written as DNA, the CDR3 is TGTGCCAGCAGGTGGGACAGGAGGTACGAGCAGTACTTC.

CDR3 region: CASSQSGQGGPYNEQFF. The CDR3 DNA reads as TGCGCCAGCAGTCAATCGGGACAGGGAGGCCCCTACAATGAGCAGTTCTTC. The chain employs TRBV23-1 and TRBJ2-1, with 9 bases matching TRBD1. TRBV23-1 is recorded as an ORF, its role being uncertain. V gave up 0 bases and J gave up 2 bases; unmatched junction bases: 5. This CDR3 contains 17 residues.

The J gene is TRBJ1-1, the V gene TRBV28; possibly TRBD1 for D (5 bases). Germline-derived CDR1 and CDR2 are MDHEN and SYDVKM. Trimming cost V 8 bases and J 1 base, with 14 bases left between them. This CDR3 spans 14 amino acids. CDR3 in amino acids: CASGGRRENTEAFF. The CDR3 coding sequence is TGTGCCAGCGGGGGACGGAGGGAGAACACTGAAGCTTTCTTT.

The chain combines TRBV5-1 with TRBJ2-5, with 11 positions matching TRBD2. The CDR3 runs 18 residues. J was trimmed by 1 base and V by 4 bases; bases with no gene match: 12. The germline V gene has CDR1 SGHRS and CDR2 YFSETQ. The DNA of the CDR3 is TGCGCCAGCAGCCACAATTATTTGGGACTAGCGGTCCAAGAGACCCAGTACTTC. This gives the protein CASSHNYLGLAVQETQYF.

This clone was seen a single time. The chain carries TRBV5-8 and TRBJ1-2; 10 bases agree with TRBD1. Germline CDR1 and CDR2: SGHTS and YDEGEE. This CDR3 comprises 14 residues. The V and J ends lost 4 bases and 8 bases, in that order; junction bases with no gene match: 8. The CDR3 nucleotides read TGTGCCAGCAGCATCGACAGGGGGCCGGGGGGCTACACCTTC. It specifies CASSIDRGPGGYTF.

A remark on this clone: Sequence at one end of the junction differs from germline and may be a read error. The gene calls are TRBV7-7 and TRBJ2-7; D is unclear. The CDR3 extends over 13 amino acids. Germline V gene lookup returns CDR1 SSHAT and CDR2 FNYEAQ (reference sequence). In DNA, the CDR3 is TGTGCTAGCAGCTTCGGCCTACACTACGAGCAGTACTTC. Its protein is CASSFGLHYEQYF.

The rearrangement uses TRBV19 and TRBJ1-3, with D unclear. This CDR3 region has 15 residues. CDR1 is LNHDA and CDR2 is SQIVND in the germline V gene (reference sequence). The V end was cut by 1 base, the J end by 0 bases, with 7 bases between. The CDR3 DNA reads TGTGCCAGTAGTATAGTGGCGGGCTCTGGAAACACCATATATTTT. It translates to CASSIVAGSGNTIYF.

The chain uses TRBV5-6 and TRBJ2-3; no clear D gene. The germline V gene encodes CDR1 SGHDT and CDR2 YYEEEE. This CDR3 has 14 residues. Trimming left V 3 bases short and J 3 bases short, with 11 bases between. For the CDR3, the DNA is TGTGCCAGCAGCTCAGATCTCCCAACAGATACGCAGTATTTT. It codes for CASSSDLPTDTQYF.

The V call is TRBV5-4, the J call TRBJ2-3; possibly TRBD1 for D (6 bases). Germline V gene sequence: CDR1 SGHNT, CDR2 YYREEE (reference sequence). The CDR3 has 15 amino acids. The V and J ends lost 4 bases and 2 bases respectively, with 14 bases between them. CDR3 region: CASSPRQAFTDTQYF. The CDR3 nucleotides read TGTGCCAGCAGCCCTAGACAGGCCTTCACAGATACGCAGTATTTT.

The CDR3 sequence is CASSSKDNDRNTEAFF. The CDR3 nucleotides read TGTGCCAGCAGCTCTAAGGACAATGACCGGAACACTGAAGCTTTCTTT. This chain uses TRBV7-3 with TRBJ1-1; maybe TRBD1 (5 bases). The germline V gene encodes CDR1 SGHTA and CDR2 FQGTGA. V dropped 4 bases and J dropped 1 base, with 16 bases sitting between them. The CDR3 extends over 16 amino acids. The whole variable domain, filled in from reference TRBV7-3 and TRBJ1-1, reads GAGVSQTPSNKVTEKGKYVELRCDPISGHTALYWYRQSLGQGPEFLIYFQGTGAADDSGLPNDRFFAVRPEGSVSTLKIQRTERGDSAVYLCASSSKDNDRNTEAFFGQGTRLTVV.

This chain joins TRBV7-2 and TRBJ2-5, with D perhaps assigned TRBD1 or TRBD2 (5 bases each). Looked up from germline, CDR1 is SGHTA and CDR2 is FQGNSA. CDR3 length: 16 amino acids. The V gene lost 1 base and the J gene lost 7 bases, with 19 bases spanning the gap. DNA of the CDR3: TGTGCCAGCAGCTTAGGAGGTGGGACGCGACGTGGGACCCAGTACTTC. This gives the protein CASSLGGGTRRGTQYF.

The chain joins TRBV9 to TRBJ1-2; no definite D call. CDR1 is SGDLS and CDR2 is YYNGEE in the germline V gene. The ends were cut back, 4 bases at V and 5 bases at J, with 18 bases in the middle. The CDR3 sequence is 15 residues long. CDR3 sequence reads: CASSPPLGTYYGYTF. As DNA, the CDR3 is TGTGCCAGCAGCCCCCCCCTAGGCACCTATTATGGCTACACCTTC.

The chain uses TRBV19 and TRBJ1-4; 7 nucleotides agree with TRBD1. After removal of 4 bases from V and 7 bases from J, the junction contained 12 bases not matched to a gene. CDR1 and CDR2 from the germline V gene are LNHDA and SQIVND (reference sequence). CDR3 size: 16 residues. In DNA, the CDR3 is TGTGCCAGTAGTACGCGACTAGGGGGCGCCGCTGAAAAACTGTTTTTT. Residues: CASSTRLGGAAEKLFF.

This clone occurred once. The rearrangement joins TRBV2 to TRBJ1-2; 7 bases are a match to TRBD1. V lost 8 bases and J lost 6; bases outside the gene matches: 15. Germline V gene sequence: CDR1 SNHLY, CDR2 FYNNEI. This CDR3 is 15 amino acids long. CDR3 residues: CASLNGRQGEDGYTF. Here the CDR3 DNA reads TGTGCCAGCCTTAATGGCCGACAGGGTGAAGATGGCTACACCTTC.

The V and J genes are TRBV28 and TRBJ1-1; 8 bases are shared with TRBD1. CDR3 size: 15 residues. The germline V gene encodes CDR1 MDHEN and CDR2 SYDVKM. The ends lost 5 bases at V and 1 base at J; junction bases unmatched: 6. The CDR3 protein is CASSPDRGENTEAFF. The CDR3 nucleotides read TGTGCCAGCAGTCCAGACAGGGGCGAGAACACTGAAGCTTTCTTT.

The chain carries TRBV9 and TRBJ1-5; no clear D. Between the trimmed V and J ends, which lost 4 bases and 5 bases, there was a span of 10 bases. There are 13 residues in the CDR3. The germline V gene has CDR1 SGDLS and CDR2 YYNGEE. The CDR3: CASSYQVDQPQHF. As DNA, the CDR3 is TGTGCCAGCAGCTACCAGGTGGATCAGCCCCAGCATTTT.

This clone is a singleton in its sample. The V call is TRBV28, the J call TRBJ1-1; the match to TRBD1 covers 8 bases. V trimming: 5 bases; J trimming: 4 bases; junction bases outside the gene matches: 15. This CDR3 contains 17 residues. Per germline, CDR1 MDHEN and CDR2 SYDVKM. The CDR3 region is CASSQDRDRISGTEAFF. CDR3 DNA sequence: TGTGCCAGCAGTCAGGACAGGGATCGTATCTCAGGCACTGAAGCTTTCTTT.

The CDR3 region has the DNA TGTGCCACCAGCAGAGAGTCCAACTACCTCAACACCGGGGAGCTGTTTTTT. This gives the protein CATSRESNYLNTGELFF. The chain has TRBV15 and TRBJ2-2; D remains unclear. V dropped 0 bases and J dropped 2 bases, with 13 bases sitting between them. This CDR3 spans 17 amino acids. The germline V gene encodes CDR1 LNHNV and CDR2 YYDKDF (reference sequence).

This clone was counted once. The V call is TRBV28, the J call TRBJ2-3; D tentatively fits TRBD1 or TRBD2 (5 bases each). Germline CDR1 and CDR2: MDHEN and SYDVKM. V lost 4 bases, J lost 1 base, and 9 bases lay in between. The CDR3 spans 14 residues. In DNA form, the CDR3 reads TGTGCCAGCAGTTGTGGGACGCGCACAGATACGCAGTATTTT. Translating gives CASSCGTRTDTQYF. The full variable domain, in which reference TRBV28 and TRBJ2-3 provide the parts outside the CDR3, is DVKVTQSSRYLVKRTGEKVFLECVQDMDHENMFWYRQDPGLGLRLIYFSYDVKMKEKGDIPEGYSVSREKKERFSLILESASTNQTSMYLCASSCGTRTDTQYFGPGTRLTVL.

The CDR3 bases are TGTGCCACCAGCAGACGCGGGAGGCGAAGTCCTAGCTCCTACAATGAGCAGTTCTTC. The encoded protein is CATSRRGRRSPSSYNEQFF. The chain couples TRBV15 to TRBJ2-1; 8 bases map to TRBD2. The junction had 12 bases not matched to a gene; V was cut back by 2 bases and J by 0 bases. Per germline, CDR1 LNHNV and CDR2 YYDKDF (reference sequence). The CDR3 runs 19 residues.

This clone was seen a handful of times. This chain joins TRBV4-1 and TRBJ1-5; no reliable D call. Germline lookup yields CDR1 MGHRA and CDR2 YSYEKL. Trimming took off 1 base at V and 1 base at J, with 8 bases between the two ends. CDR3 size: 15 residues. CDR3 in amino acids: CASSQAPSSNQPQHF. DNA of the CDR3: TGCGCCAGCAGCCAAGCCCCTAGCAGCAATCAGCCCCAGCATTTT.

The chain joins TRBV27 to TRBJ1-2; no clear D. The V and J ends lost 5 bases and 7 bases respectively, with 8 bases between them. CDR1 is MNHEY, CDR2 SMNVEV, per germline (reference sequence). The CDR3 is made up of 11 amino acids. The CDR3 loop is CASSPDAGYTF. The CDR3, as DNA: TGTGCCAGCAGTCCGGACGCTGGCTACACCTTC.

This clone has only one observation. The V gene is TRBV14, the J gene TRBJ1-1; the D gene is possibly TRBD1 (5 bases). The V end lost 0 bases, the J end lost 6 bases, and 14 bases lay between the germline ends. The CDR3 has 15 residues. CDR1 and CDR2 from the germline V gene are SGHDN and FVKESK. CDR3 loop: CASSQDRQGCAEAFF. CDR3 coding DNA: TGTGCCAGCAGCCAAGATCGGCAGGGTTGCGCTGAAGCTTTCTTT. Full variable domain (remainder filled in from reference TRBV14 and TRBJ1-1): EAGVTQFPSHSVIEKGQTVTLRCDPISGHDNLYWYRRVMGKEIKFLLHFVKESKQDESGMPNNRFLAERTGGTYSTLKVQPAELEDSGVYFCASSQDRQGCAEAFFGQGTRLTVV.